Below, 16 T cell receptor beta chains from the same sample are listed, as sequenced in a study of blood T cell repertoires in COVID-19. The assay was immunoSEQ multiplex PCR, and TCRdb's table has in-frame clones only and misses some. The table lists just over 650,000 clones, 85% to 90% of them singletons. The sequencing input was peripheral blood. These receptors all stem from a woman aged 18-29 years with acute or convalescent COVID-19.

This chain uses TRBV7-2 with TRBJ1-2; TRBD1 matches 11 bases. From germline, CDR1 is SGHTA and CDR2 FQGNSA. The V segment lost 4 bases and the J segment 2 bases; nucleotides outside the gene matches: 6. This CDR3 has 16 amino acids. CDR3 sequence: CASSSPRDRGNYGYTF. CDR3 nucleotide sequence: TGTGCCAGCAGCTCCCCACGGGACAGGGGGAACTATGGCTACACCTTC.

The genes are TRBV14 and TRBJ2-1, with a weak D call TRBD1 (6 bases). The CDR3 is 14 amino acids. V lost 6 bases to trimming and J lost 2 bases, with 11 bases between them. Germline V gene lookup returns CDR1 SGHDN and CDR2 FVKESK. The CDR3 region is CASRHGGTYNEQFF. The CDR3 DNA sequence: TGTGCCAGCAGGCATGGGGGCACCTACAATGAGCAGTTCTTC.

The genes are TRBV20-1 and TRBJ2-7, with a possible D match to TRBD1 (6 bases). This CDR3 is built from 11 residues. V was clipped by 6 bases and J by 5 bases, with 11 bases between them. Looked up from germline, CDR1 is DFQATT and CDR2 is SNEGSKA (reference sequence). CDR3 protein: CSAAGVHEQYF. The CDR3 coding sequence is TGCAGTGCAGCAGGGGTCCACGAGCAGTACTTC.

This chain uses TRBV5-1 with TRBJ1-6; TRBD1 might be the D (5 bases). The germline gives CDR1 SGHRS, CDR2 YFSETQ. The CDR3 covers 14 residues. Trimming stripped 0 bases from V and 6 bases from J, with 7 bases between. CDR3 in amino acids: CASSLAGGNSPLHF. The CDR3 DNA sequence: TGCGCCAGCAGCTTGGCCGGGGGTAATTCACCCCTCCACTTT.

The chain has TRBV10-1 and TRBJ2-1; TRBD2 matches 10 bases. The CDR3 sequence is 16 residues long. The germline CDR1 and CDR2 sequences are WNHNN and SYGVQD (reference sequence). The V segment lost 2 bases and the J segment 4 bases; nucleotides outside the gene matches: 5. The CDR3 sequence is CASSEGTSGAYNEQFF. CDR3 in DNA: TGCGCCAGCAGTGAGGGTACTAGCGGGGCTTACAATGAGCAGTTCTTC.

The DNA for the CDR3 is TGTGCCTGGAGGAAGGGCCGGGACAGATCCACCGGGGAGCTGTTTTTT. It yields the protein CAWRKGRDRSTGELFF. This rearrangement joins TRBV30 to TRBJ2-2; TRBD1 matches 7 bases. The V and J ends lost 3 bases and 4 bases, in that order; junction bases with no gene match: 11. From germline, CDR1 is GTSNPN and CDR2 SVGIG (reference sequence). CDR3 length: 16 residues.

About this clone: Other DNA sequences in the same sample also yield this CDR3. This sequence joins TRBV5-1 and TRBJ1-1; 7 bases line up with TRBD1. V lost 5 bases, J lost 4 bases, and 5 bases stayed unmatched. Germline V lookup: CDR1 SGHRS, CDR2 YFSETQ. The CDR3 loop spans 13 amino acids. CDR3 sequence reads: CASSTRDSTEAFF. The CDR3 DNA reads TGCGCCAGCAGTACCCGGGACAGCACTGAAGCTTTCTTT.

The V call is TRBV5-6, the J call TRBJ1-1, with D maybe TRBD1 (6 bases). The CDR3 length is 14 residues. The germline V and J ends were trimmed by 4 bases and 2 bases, with 12 bases remaining between them. Per the germline V gene, CDR1 is SGHDT and CDR2 is YYEEEE. The CDR3 loop is CASSPDRPNTEAFF. As DNA, the CDR3 is TGTGCCAGCAGCCCCGACAGGCCAAACACTGAAGCTTTCTTT. Full variable domain (rest looked up from reference TRBV5-6 and TRBJ1-1): DAGVTQSPTHLIKTRGQQVTLRCSPKSGHDTVSWYQQALGQGPQFIFQYYEEEERQRGNFPDRFSGHQFPNYSSELNVNALLLGDSALYLCASSPDRPNTEAFFGQGTRLTVV.

The chain couples TRBV15 to TRBJ2-7; 7 bases agree with TRBD1. The CDR3 spans 13 residues. Germline assignment: CDR1 LNHNV and CDR2 YYDKDF (reference sequence). The ends lost 8 bases at V and 4 bases at J; junction bases unmatched: 8. CDR3 in DNA: TGTGCCACCTCCGGGACAGATGATTACGAGCAGTACTTC. Translation: CATSGTDDYEQYF.

The CDR3 region is CASSQWPGTSGENEQFF. CDR3 DNA sequence: TGTGCCAGCAGCCAATGGCCCGGGACTAGCGGGGAAAATGAGCAGTTCTTC. V usage is TRBV6-2 or TRBV6-3 and J usage is TRBJ2-1, with 13 bases identical to TRBD2. Germline lookup yields CDR1 MNHEY and CDR2 SVGEGT. Losses at the gene ends were 6 bases for V and 7 bases for J; bases not matched to a gene: 12. The CDR3 covers 17 residues.

The rearrangement uses TRBV7-9 and TRBJ2-1; TRBD2 matches 8 bases. The CDR3 length is 15 residues. The V gene's germline CDR1 is SEHNR and CDR2 FQNEAQ (reference sequence). Germline trimming cut 3 bases from V and 9 bases from J; bases unmatched to any gene: 10. For the CDR3, the DNA is TGTGCCAGCAGCTTTTTCCGGGGGGGATTCGTTGAGCAGTTCTTC. Translating it yields CASSFFRGGFVEQFF.

The rearrangement joins TRBV6-5 to TRBJ1-4; D is possibly TRBD1 (6 bases). This CDR3 has 10 residues. Trimming cost V 6 bases and J 15 bases, with 11 bases left between them. The germline V gene encodes CDR1 MNHEY and CDR2 SVGAGI. CDR3 protein: CASRGGEVFF. The CDR3 DNA is TGTGCCAGCAGAGGGGGGGAGGTGTTTTTT.

The rearrangement links TRBV5-1 to TRBJ2-3, with D perhaps matching TRBD2 (5 bases). Between the trimmed V and J ends, which lost 9 bases and 1 base, there was a span of 12 bases. The CDR3 runs to 13 residues. Per germline, CDR1 SGHRS and CDR2 YFSETQ. CDR3 sequence reads: CATAAGGTDTQYF. For the CDR3, the DNA is TGCGCCACCGCCGCCGGGGGCACAGATACGCAGTATTTT.

Remarks on this clone: An end of the junction differs from the germline gene, which may be a read error. The CDR3: CASSSGRGAF. CDR3 nucleotide sequence: TGTGCCAGCAGTTCGGGCAGGGGAGCCTTC. The chain recombines TRBV6-5 with TRBJ1-2; D possibly corresponds to TRBD1 (6 bases). The CDR3 covers 10 residues. Germline-derived CDR1 and CDR2 are MNHEY and SVGAGI.

This clone has only one observation. This chain uses TRBV6-5 with TRBJ1-6, with 7 bases matching TRBD1. The CDR3 runs to 14 residues. Trimming at V came to 6 bases and at J to 7 bases, leaving 6 bases not matched to a gene. Germline CDR1 is MNHEY and CDR2 is SVGAGI. The CDR3 is CASRTGQVNSPLHF. The CDR3 DNA follows: TGTGCCAGCAGGACCGGACAGGTGAATTCACCCCTCCACTTT.

The rearrangement uses TRBV4-3 and TRBJ2-3; TRBD2 matches 10 bases. After removal of 0 bases from V and 6 bases from J, the junction contained 15 bases not matched to a gene. This CDR3 contains 19 residues. Germline values: CDR1 LGHNA, CDR2 YSLEER. The CDR3 loop reads CASSQDPESAGGHTDTQYF. The CDR3 DNA sequence: TGCGCCAGCAGCCAAGATCCCGAGTCAGCGGGGGGGCATACGGATACGCAGTATTTT.